This TCR beta chain was identified during a study of cytomegalovirus exposure and HLA in healthy donors. Study details: Approximately 200 million T cells yielded over 90 million unique TCR beta sequences in earlier analysis.

Researchers ran the PCR with 60 Vbeta and 13 Jbeta primers. Clones were sequenced by immunoSEQ multiplex PCR, and TCRdb holds only the in-frame ones, with some missing. The sample contains approximately 130,000 clones, 65% to 80% of which appear only once. General study results and limits: Cytomegalovirus association was listed for roughly 160 TCR beta chains.

Details on this clone: What it binds is unknown.

The specimen sequenced was PBMCs. The receptor was derived from a man aged 18 to 35 in good health and CMV-seropositive.

The CDR3 DNA follows: TGTGCCAGCAGCTTTGCCGGGACAGGGGGTTCACCCCTCCACTTT. It yields the protein CASSFAGTGGSPLHF. V is TRBV7-6 and J is TRBJ1-6, with 11 positions matching TRBD1. Germline values: CDR1 SGHVS, CDR2 FNYEAQ. V shed 3 bases and J 9 bases; nucleotides not matched to a gene: 4. The CDR3 consists of 15 residues.